This is a list of T cell receptor beta chains from one sample in a study of immune characteristics of hereditary and idiopathic chronic pancreatitis. TCRdb's table, derived via immunoSEQ multiplex PCR, lists solely in-frame clones and lacks some. The data hold just over 950 clones, with roughly 78% observed a single time. Sequenced: pancreas tissue with idiopathic chronic pancreatitis. Every receptor here comes from a human donor with chronic pancreatitis. Each CDR3 is given without its conserved first and last residue.

>TRBV28|TRBJ2-5
ASSPPLGQGRETQY
>TRBV3-1/TRBV3-2|TRBJ2-2
ASSPSSPSGLTGELF
>TRBV9|TRBJ2-1
ASSDSGEAYNEQF
>TRBV5-5|TRBJ1-4
ASSLLLSGATNEKLF
>TRBV5-1|TRBJ1-2
ASSNFGQGDGGYT
>TRBV5-1|TRBJ2-2
ASRLQGGNTGELF
>TRBV9|TRBJ2-2
ASSVGQGAIGELF
>TRBV4-1|TRBJ2-5
ASSQESNYQETQY
>TRBV10-3|TRBJ1-2
AISPTENYGYT
>TRBV27|TRBJ1-1
ASSWTAGGTEAF
>TRBV7-9|TRBJ2-1
ASSWSGTSGGGLEQF
>TRBV6-2/TRBV6-3|TRBJ1-1
ASSYFIVGNTEAF
>TRBV28|TRBJ1-4
ASRGQAREKLF
>TRBV7-2|TRBJ2-5
ASSLHTEGLTQY
>TRBV3-1/TRBV3-2|TRBJ2-6
ASSPLGANVLT
>TRBV5-5|TRBJ2-7
ASSPTGTVIYEQY
>TRBV5-6|TRBJ1-2
ASSLEGLDYGYT
>TRBV2|TRBJ1-1
ASSNRGKGEAF
>TRBV16|TRBJ2-3
ASSLYTTRGTDTQY
>TRBV4-1|TRBJ1-2
ASSQNTGYGYT
>TRBV4-2|TRBJ1-2
ASSHGDRPYGYT
>TRBV12-3/TRBV12-4|TRBJ2-1
ASSYRPNEQF
>TRBV5-4|TRBJ2-5
ASSLGGGQETQY
>TRBV7-2|TRBJ2-7
ASSSGPHSYEQY
>TRBV29-1|TRBJ2-3
SVVRRGVDTQY
>TRBV24-1|TRBJ2-1
ATSEAGGRDEQF
>TRBV14|TRBJ2-1
ASSQDNFNEQF
>TRBV6-2/TRBV6-3|TRBJ1-4
ASSYSETAQSTNEKLF
>TRBV7-2|TRBJ2-2
ASSTFGGTGELF
>TRBV3-1/TRBV3-2|TRBJ2-5
ASSTSRTWYQETQY
>TRBV28|TRBJ2-5
ASSFRGQSETQY
>TRBV6-1|TRBJ1-1
ASSEFYLADSPAF
>TRBV21-1|TRBJ2-1
ASSVGLAGVDEQF
>TRBV6-1|TRBJ2-3
ASSVAGYTDTQY
>TRBV6-4|TRBJ2-3
ASSDNGGSTDTQY
>TRBV7-6|TRBJ1-5
ASSAGAEKVGNQPQH
>TRBV20-1|TRBJ1-2
SARGFGGYT
>TRBV7-2|TRBJ2-1
ASSLGGPQGEF
>TRBV27|TRBJ1-1
ASSRTVMNTEAF
>TRBV4-1|TRBJ1-2
VSSQGTGTYGYT
>TRBV24-1|TRBJ2-5
ATRGMDTSETQY
>TRBV29-1|TRBJ1-5
SVGDSPNQPQH
>TRBV6-6|TRBJ1-2
ASSYSPAPYGYT
>TRBV25-1|TRBJ1-1
ASSGLGAEAF
>TRBV6-4|TRBJ2-6
ASSDSLSGANVLT